One sample yielded the 31 T cell receptor beta chains listed below, sequenced in a study of blood T cell repertoires in COVID-19. The repertoire was sequenced with immunoSEQ multiplex PCR; TCRdb's copy has only in-frame clones and lacks some. The sample contains some 300,000 clones, about 90% of which appear only once. The source material was peripheral blood. Receptor source: a woman aged 45-59 years with COVID-19, enrolled during active disease.

The chain is built from TRBV2 and TRBJ2-2, with TRBD1 as a possible D gene (6 bases). Germline lookup yields CDR1 SNHLY and CDR2 FYNNEI. The CDR3 spans 15 residues. V was cut by 6 bases and J by 4 bases, with 15 bases left in between. CDR3 coding DNA: TGTGCCAGCAGGGGAGCTACAGGGAGCACCGGGGAGCTGTTTTTT. It encodes CASRGATGSTGELFF.

The rearrangement uses TRBV21-1 and TRBJ2-7; TRBD2 is the table's D call and was not checked against the DNA. TRBV21-1 is shown as a pseudogene. This CDR3 spans 20 amino acids. The CDR3 coding sequence is TGTGCCAGCAGCGATGCCTCGTTCCCCGCGGGACTCTCTAGCGCGGTCGAGCAGTACTTC. Translation: CASSDASFPAGLSSAVEQYF.

This chain's CDR3 is CASSQGKSNQPQHF. The CDR3 coding sequence is TGTGCCAGCAGCCAAGGTAAAAGCAATCAGCCCCAGCATTTT. The chain joins TRBV3-1 (or the pseudogene TRBV3-2) to TRBJ1-5, with D unresolved. The CDR3 contains 14 residues. The germline V gene has CDR1 LGHDT and CDR2 YNNKEL (reference sequence). The V end lost 1 base, the J end lost 1 base, and 5 bases lay between the germline ends.

V and J are TRBV11-2 and TRBJ2-3, with 9 bases fitting TRBD1. Germline V gene sequence: CDR1 SGHAT, CDR2 FQNNGV. J was trimmed by 4 bases and V by 0 bases; bases with no gene match: 11. The CDR3 consists of 18 residues. CDR3 loop: CASSLDHGTGLGSDTQYF. The CDR3 DNA reads as TGTGCCAGCAGCTTAGATCATGGGACAGGGTTGGGCTCAGATACGCAGTATTTT.

V and J are TRBV7-3 and TRBJ1-1; the D gene is possibly TRBD1 (5 bases). Trimming cost V 5 bases and J 3 bases, with 13 bases left between them. This CDR3 region has 14 residues. Germline lookup yields CDR1 SGHTA and CDR2 FQGTGA. This chain's CDR3 is CASSHTGGDTEAFF. CDR3 in DNA: TGTGCCAGCAGCCACACCGGGGGGGACACTGAAGCTTTCTTT.

The gene calls are TRBV15 and TRBJ2-5; D is possibly TRBD2 (6 bases). The CDR3 extends over 15 amino acids. The V end was cut by 5 bases, the J end by 2 bases, with 15 bases between. The V gene's germline CDR1 is LNHNV and CDR2 YYDKDF (reference sequence). In nucleotides, the CDR3 is TGTGCCACCAGCGGGATCGGGGGACGACAAGAGACCCAGTACTTC. Its translation: CATSGIGGRQETQYF.

V and J are TRBV6-5 and TRBJ2-1, with 7 bases identical to TRBD2. This CDR3 contains 16 residues. V dropped 2 bases and J dropped 8; count of bases not matched to a gene: 12. CDR1 MNHEY and CDR2 SVGAGI come from the germline V gene. CDR3 residues: CASSYGSGGQGYEQFF. DNA of the CDR3: TGTGCCAGCAGTTACGGGTCGGGAGGCCAGGGTTATGAGCAGTTCTTC.

The chain employs TRBV27 and TRBJ1-2; D unclear. V lost 5 bases, J lost 5 bases, and 15 bases lay in between. CDR1 and CDR2 (germline): MNHEY, SMNVEV (reference sequence). This CDR3 region has 14 residues. CDR3 coding DNA: TGTGCCAGCAGTGGACTCTCCCGGGAGTATGGCTACACCTTC. It specifies CASSGLSREYGYTF.

This sequence joins TRBV7-9 and TRBJ2-7; TRBD2 matches 14 bases. In germline, CDR1 is SEHNR, CDR2 FQNEAQ (reference sequence). Losses at the gene ends were 4 bases for V and 4 bases for J; bases not matched to a gene: 15. The CDR3 consists of 19 residues. CDR3 residues: CASSSRRPGTSGSRYEQYF. CDR3 nucleotides: TGTGCCAGCAGCTCGAGACGTCCCGGGACTAGCGGGAGTAGGTACGAGCAGTACTTC. Variable domain in full (rest from reference TRBV7-9 and TRBJ2-7): DTGVSQNPRHKITKRGQNVTFRCDPISEHNRLYWYRQTLGQGPEFLTYFQNEAQLEKSRLLSDRFSAERPKGSFSTLEIQRTEQGDSAMYLCASSSRRPGTSGSRYEQYFGPGTRLTVT.

The rearrangement links TRBV7-9 to TRBJ1-2; TRBD1 aligns across 7 bases. The V gene end was trimmed by 0 bases and the J gene end by 0 bases; junction bases not matched to a gene: 10. Germline V gene lookup returns CDR1 SEHNR and CDR2 FQNEAQ (reference sequence). This CDR3 has 18 residues. DNA of the CDR3: TGTGCCAGCAGCTTAGCACAGACAGGGACAGAAGCTAACTATGGCTACACCTTC. This encodes CASSLAQTGTEANYGYTF.

This clone was recorded only once. The rearrangement links TRBV3-1 (or the pseudogene TRBV3-2) to TRBJ2-1, with D tentatively TRBD2 (6 bases). The CDR3 contains 11 residues. Germline CDR1 reads LGHDT; CDR2 reads YNNKEL (reference sequence). Deletions cut 5 bases from V and 10 bases from J, with 9 bases between. The CDR3, as DNA: TGTGCCAGCAGCGACCTAGCGGAGCAGTTCTTC. Protein product: CASSDLAEQFF.

Written as DNA, the CDR3 is TGCGCCAGCAGCCAGCCTGGGGCGGGAGGGCTGGACGAGCAGTACTTC. Translated: CASSQPGAGGLDEQYF. V and J are TRBV5-1 and TRBJ2-7; 9 bases are a match to TRBD2. Trimming removed 4 bases from V and 5 bases from J; junction bases left unmatched: 13. CDR1 and CDR2 (germline): SGHRS, YFSETQ. This CDR3 has 16 residues.

The chain couples TRBV19 to TRBJ2-1, with 9 bases identical to TRBD1. The V segment lost 6 bases and the J segment 5 bases; nucleotides outside the gene matches: 8. Germline V gene lookup returns CDR1 LNHDA and CDR2 SQIVND (reference sequence). This CDR3 region has 15 residues. The CDR3 here is CASRGGGQGHNEQFF. CDR3 in DNA: TGTGCCAGTAGAGGCGGGGGACAGGGACACAATGAGCAGTTCTTC.

This clone was seen only once. The J gene is TRBJ2-7, the V gene TRBV28, with no clear D. V was shortened by 4 bases and J by 3 bases, with 10 bases between the two germline ends. Germline loops: CDR1 MDHEN, CDR2 SYDVKM. This CDR3 spans 13 amino acids. In nucleotides, the CDR3 is TGTGCCAGCAGTTCAGGCACTTTCTACGAGCAGTACTTC. The encoded protein is CASSSGTFYEQYF. The whole variable domain, filled in from reference TRBV28 and TRBJ2-7, reads DVKVTQSSRYLVKRTGEKVFLECVQDMDHENMFWYRQDPGLGLRLIYFSYDVKMKEKGDIPEGYSVSREKKERFSLILESASTNQTSMYLCASSSGTFYEQYFGPGTRLTVT.

The chain employs TRBV29-1 and TRBJ1-4; D perhaps matches TRBD1 (5 bases). With 5 bases removed from V and 10 bases from J, the gap between germline ends came to 17 bases. This CDR3 comprises 13 residues. CDR1 and CDR2 from the germline V gene are SQVTM and ANQGSEA. The DNA for the CDR3 is TGCAGCGTTCTTCAGGGAGCCGGGGGAAAACTGTTTTTT. This gives the protein CSVLQGAGGKLFF.

V gene TRBV5-6 combines with J gene TRBJ2-5; TRBD2 agrees at 8 bases. V lost 2 bases to trimming and J lost 5 bases; unmatched junction nucleotides: 5. This CDR3 is built from 14 residues. Germline V gene lookup returns CDR1 SGHDT and CDR2 YYEEEE. CDR3 sequence: CASSFSGGRETQYF. In DNA, the CDR3 is TGTGCCAGCAGCTTTAGTGGCGGGAGGGAGACCCAGTACTTC.

This chain joins TRBV6-5 and TRBJ1-1; no definite D call. The germline V gene has CDR1 MNHEY and CDR2 SVGAGI. CDR3 length equals 14 residues. Trimming shortened V by 6 bases and J by 6 bases, and 17 bases separated the two germline ends. The CDR3 DNA sequence: TGTGCCAGCAGCACTTTGGCGGCCGGGGCTGAAGCTTTCTTT. This sequence encodes CASSTLAAGAEAFF.

The genes are TRBV2 and TRBJ1-6; D remains ambiguous. V lost 8 bases and J lost 5, with 16 bases in between. Per the germline V gene, CDR1 is SNHLY and CDR2 is FYNNEI. This CDR3 region has 15 residues. The CDR3 loop is CASEASGGNNSPLHF. CDR3 sequence (DNA): TGTGCCAGCGAGGCTTCCGGAGGAAATAATTCACCCCTCCACTTT.

The V gene is TRBV6-6, the J gene TRBJ2-3, with a weak D call TRBD2 (5 bases). With 2 bases removed from V and 5 bases from J, the gap between germline ends came to 14 bases. From germline, CDR1 is MNHNY and CDR2 SVGAGI (reference sequence). This CDR3 has 15 amino acids. CDR3 region: CASSYPQGGLDTQYF. Written as DNA, the CDR3 is TGTGCCAGCAGTTACCCCCAAGGCGGGTTAGATACGCAGTATTTT.

The V and J genes are TRBV7-8 and TRBJ1-4; the D is unclear. The germline V gene encodes CDR1 SGHVS and CDR2 FQNEAQ. V was trimmed by 4 bases and J by 5 bases, leaving 17 bases between them. The CDR3 has 16 amino acids. The CDR3 spells CASSYGIWATNEKLFF. CDR3 bases: TGTGCCAGCAGCTACGGCATTTGGGCGACGAATGAAAAACTGTTTTTT.

A word on this clone: Different DNA sequences within this sample yield the same CDR3. The chain carries TRBV3-1 (or the pseudogene TRBV3-2) and TRBJ2-7, with D possibly matching TRBD2 (5 bases). V was shortened by 0 bases and J by 6 bases, with 6 bases between the two germline ends. CDR3 size: 12 residues. Germline assignment: CDR1 LGHDT and CDR2 YNNKEL (reference sequence). Here the CDR3 DNA reads TGTGCCAGCAGCCAAGATCGGGGCGAGCAGTACTTC. It translates to CASSQDRGEQYF.

This sequence joins TRBV7-2 and TRBJ2-2, with D possibly TRBD1 on 6 matching bases. The CDR3 consists of 12 residues. In germline, CDR1 is SGHTA, CDR2 FQGNSA. V lost 11 bases and J 1 base, leaving 8 bases between the germline ends. The CDR3 bases are TGTGCCTCCAGGGGGAACACCGGGGAGCTGTTTTTT. Translated: CASRGNTGELFF.

The V gene is TRBV27, the J gene TRBJ1-2, with 8 bases fitting TRBD1. Losses at the gene ends were 6 bases for V and 5 bases for J; bases not matched to a gene: 11. Looked up from germline, CDR1 is MNHEY and CDR2 is SMNVEV (reference sequence). The CDR3 is 15 amino acids. CDR3 coding DNA: TGTGCCAGCAGCCAGGATCACCGACAGGGGTATGGCTACACCTTC. Translation: CASSQDHRQGYGYTF.

The chain uses TRBV7-9 and TRBJ1-1, with TRBD1 identical over 9 bases. The V gene's germline CDR1 is SEHNR and CDR2 FQNEAQ (reference sequence). This CDR3 has 14 amino acids. J was trimmed by 6 bases and V by 6 bases; bases with no gene match: 8. The CDR3: CASSPTGGLAEAFF. CDR3 DNA sequence: TGTGCCAGCAGTCCCACAGGGGGCTTGGCTGAAGCTTTCTTT.

The chain links TRBV19 to TRBJ2-7, with 8 positions matching TRBD1. The ends lost 4 bases at V and 3 bases at J; junction bases unmatched: 5. The length of the CDR3 is 14 residues. CDR1 is LNHDA and CDR2 is SQIVND in the germline V gene (reference sequence). CDR3 protein: CASSKDRARYEQYF. CDR3 sequence (DNA): TGTGCCAGTAGTAAGGACAGGGCCCGCTACGAGCAGTACTTC. Full variable domain (missing parts from reference TRBV19 and TRBJ2-7): DGGITQSPKYLFRKEGQNVTLSCEQNLNHDAMYWYRQDPGQGLRLIYYSQIVNDFQKGDIAEGYSVSREKKESFPLTVTSAQKNPTAFYLCASSKDRARYEQYFGPGTRLTVT.

This sequence joins TRBV28 and TRBJ1-6; 9 bases are a match to TRBD1. With 5 bases clipped from V and 9 bases from J, the junction kept 5 bases outside the gene matches. This CDR3 spans 14 amino acids. Germline values: CDR1 MDHEN, CDR2 SYDVKM. The CDR3 sequence is CASSPGTGFSPLHF. The CDR3 nucleotides are TGTGCCAGCAGTCCGGGGACAGGGTTTTCACCCCTCCACTTT.

This clone showed up just a few times. A read error may produce the germline difference seen at one junction end. The rearrangement links TRBV10-3 to TRBJ1-2; no clear D. CDR1 and CDR2 (germline): ENHRY, SYGVKD. The CDR3 contains 15 residues. The CDR3 loop is CAIRESWAKIYGYTF. The DNA for the CDR3 is TGTGCCATCAGAGAGTCTTGGGCGAAAATCTATGGCTACACCTTC.

This chain links TRBV30 with TRBJ1-5; 7 bases map to TRBD1. The germline V gene has CDR1 GTSNPN and CDR2 SVGIG (reference sequence). With 5 bases clipped from V and 0 bases from J, the junction kept 1 base outside the gene matches. The CDR3 is 13 residues long. Written as DNA, the CDR3 is TGTGCCTGGGGGGACAGTAGCAATCAGCCCCAGCATTTT. The encoded protein is CAWGDSSNQPQHF. Full variable domain (outside the CDR3, taken from reference TRBV30 and TRBJ1-5): SQTIHQWPATLVQPVGSPLSLECTVEGTSNPNLYWYRQAAGRGLQLLFYSVGIGQISSEVPQNLSASRPQDRQFILSSKKLLLSDSGFYLCAWGDSSNQPQHFGDGTRLSIL.

The chain employs TRBV18 and TRBJ2-6, with a possible D match to TRBD1 (6 bases). Trimming cost V 3 bases and J 0 bases, with 9 bases left between them. There are 16 residues in the CDR3. CDR1 is KGHSH, CDR2 LQKENI, per germline. The CDR3: CASSPQGPSGANVLTF. The DNA for the CDR3 is TGTGCCAGCTCACCGCAGGGGCCCTCTGGGGCCAACGTCCTGACTTTC.

This chain connects TRBV3-1 (or the pseudogene TRBV3-2) to TRBJ2-1; 11 bases line up with TRBD2. Per germline, CDR1 LGHDT and CDR2 YNNKEL (reference sequence). The CDR3 spans 16 residues. Trimming took 2 bases from V and 9 from J; bases not matched to a gene: 9. The CDR3 loop reads CASSQFSSGRASEQFF. CDR3 nucleotides: TGTGCCAGCAGCCAATTCAGTAGCGGGAGGGCGAGTGAGCAGTTCTTC.

The chain joins TRBV6-5 to TRBJ2-7, with 7 bases matching TRBD2. V was pared by 0 bases and J by 3 bases, with 5 bases of the junction left unmatched. The CDR3 is 15 amino acids. Germline assignment: CDR1 MNHEY and CDR2 SVGAGI. The CDR3 reads CASSYSGGSYYEQYF. In DNA, the CDR3 is TGTGCCAGCAGTTACTCTGGCGGGAGTTACTACGAGCAGTACTTC.